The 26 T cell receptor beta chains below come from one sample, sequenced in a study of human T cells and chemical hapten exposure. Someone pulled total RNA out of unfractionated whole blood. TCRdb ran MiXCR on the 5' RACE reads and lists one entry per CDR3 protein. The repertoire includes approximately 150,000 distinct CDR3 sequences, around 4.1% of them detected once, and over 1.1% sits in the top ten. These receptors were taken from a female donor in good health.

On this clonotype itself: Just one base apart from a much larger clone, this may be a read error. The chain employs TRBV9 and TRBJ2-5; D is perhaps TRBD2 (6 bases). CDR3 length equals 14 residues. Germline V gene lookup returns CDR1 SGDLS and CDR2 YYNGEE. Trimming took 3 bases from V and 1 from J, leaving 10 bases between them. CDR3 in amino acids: CASSGRGAQETQYF. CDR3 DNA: TGTGCCAGCAGCGGTCGCGGGGCCCAAGAGACCCAGTACTTC.

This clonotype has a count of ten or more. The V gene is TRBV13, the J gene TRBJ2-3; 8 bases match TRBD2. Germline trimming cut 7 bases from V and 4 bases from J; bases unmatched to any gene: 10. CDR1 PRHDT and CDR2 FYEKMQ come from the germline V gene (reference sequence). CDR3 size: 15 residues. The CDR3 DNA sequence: TGTGCCAGCATGGTTGGGACTAGTATTTCAGATACGCAGTATTTT. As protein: CASMVGTSISDTQYF.

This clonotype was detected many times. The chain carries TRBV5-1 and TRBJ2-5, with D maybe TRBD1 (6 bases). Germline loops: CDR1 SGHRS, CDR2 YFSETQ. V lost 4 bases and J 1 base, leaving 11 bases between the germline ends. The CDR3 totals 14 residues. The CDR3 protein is CASSGVGGQETQYF. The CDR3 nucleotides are TGCGCCAGCAGCGGGGTAGGGGGCCAAGAGACCCAGTACTTC.

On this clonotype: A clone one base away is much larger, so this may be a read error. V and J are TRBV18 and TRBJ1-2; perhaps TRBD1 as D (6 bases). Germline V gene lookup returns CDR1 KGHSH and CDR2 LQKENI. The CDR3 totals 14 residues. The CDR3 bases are TGTGCCAGATCACCCGGAGGGGGATCCTATGGCTACACCTTC. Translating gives CARSPGGGSYGYTF.

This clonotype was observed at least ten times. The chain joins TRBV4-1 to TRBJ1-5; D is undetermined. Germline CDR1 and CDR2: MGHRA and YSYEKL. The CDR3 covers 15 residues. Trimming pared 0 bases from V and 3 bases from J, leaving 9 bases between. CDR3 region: CASSQDRGFNQPQHF. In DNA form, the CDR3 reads TGCGCCAGCAGCCAAGATCGTGGCTTCAATCAGCCCCAGCATTTT.

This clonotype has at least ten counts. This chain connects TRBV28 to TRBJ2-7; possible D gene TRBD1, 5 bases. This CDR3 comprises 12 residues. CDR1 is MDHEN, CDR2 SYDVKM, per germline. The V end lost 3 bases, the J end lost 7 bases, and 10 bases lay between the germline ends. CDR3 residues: CASSLGPGEQYF. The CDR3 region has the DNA TGTGCCAGCAGTTTGGGGCCCGGGGAGCAGTACTTC.

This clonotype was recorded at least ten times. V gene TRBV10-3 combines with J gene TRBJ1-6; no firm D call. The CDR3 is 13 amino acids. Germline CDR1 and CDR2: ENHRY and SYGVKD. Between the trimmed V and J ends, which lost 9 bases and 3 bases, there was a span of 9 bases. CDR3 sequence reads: CAIGSDYNSPLHF. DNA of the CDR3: TGTGCCATAGGGAGTGACTATAATTCACCCCTCCACTTT.

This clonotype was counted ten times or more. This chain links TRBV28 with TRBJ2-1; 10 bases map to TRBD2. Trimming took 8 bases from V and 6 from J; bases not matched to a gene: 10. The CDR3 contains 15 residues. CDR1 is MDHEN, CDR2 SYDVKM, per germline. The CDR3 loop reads CASGASGGKVNEQFF. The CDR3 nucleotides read TGTGCCAGCGGGGCTAGCGGGGGCAAGGTCAATGAGCAGTTCTTC.

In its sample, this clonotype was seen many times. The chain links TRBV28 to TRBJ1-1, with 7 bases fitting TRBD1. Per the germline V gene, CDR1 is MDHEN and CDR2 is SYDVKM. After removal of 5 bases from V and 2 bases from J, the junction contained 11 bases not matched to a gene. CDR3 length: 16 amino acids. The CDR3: CASSPPQGVVNTEAFF. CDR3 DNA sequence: TGTGCCAGCAGTCCCCCCCAGGGGGTCGTAAACACTGAAGCTTTCTTT.

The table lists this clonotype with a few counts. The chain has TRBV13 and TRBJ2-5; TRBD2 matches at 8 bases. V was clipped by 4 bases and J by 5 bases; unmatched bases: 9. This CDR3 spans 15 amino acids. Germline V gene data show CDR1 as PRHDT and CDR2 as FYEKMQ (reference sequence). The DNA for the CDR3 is TGTGCCAGCAGCTCCCGGGCCGGGGGGGCTGAGACCCAGTACTTC. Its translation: CASSSRAGGAETQYF.

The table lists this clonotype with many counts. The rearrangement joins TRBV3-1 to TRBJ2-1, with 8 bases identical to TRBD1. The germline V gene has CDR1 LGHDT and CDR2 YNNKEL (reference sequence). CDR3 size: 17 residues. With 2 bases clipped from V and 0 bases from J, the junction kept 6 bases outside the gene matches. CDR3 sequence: CASSQPGTGDSYNEQFF. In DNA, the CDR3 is TGTGCCAGCAGCCAACCCGGGACAGGAGACTCCTACAATGAGCAGTTCTTC.

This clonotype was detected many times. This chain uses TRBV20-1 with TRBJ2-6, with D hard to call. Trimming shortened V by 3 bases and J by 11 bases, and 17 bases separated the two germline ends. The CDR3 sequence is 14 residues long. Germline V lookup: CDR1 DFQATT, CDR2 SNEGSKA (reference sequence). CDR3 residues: CSASPAIYSDVLTF. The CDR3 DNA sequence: TGCAGTGCTAGCCCCGCGATATATTCGGACGTCCTGACTTTC.

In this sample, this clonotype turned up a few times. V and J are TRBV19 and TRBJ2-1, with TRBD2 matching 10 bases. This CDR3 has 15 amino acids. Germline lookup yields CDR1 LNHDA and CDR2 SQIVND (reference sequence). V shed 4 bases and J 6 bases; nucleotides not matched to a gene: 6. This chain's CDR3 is CASSTSGTSANEQFF. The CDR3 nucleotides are TGTGCCAGTAGTACTTCCGGGACTAGCGCCAATGAGCAGTTCTTC.

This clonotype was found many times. As DNA, the CDR3 is TGTGCCAGCAGTTACGGGGTGATGGCCCACAATGAGCAGTTCTTC. It is translated as CASSYGVMAHNEQFF. This chain connects TRBV6-5 to TRBJ2-1; D remains unclear. This CDR3 region has 15 residues. Germline-derived CDR1 and CDR2 are MNHEY and SVGAGI. V lost 2 bases to trimming and J lost 5 bases, with 13 bases between them.

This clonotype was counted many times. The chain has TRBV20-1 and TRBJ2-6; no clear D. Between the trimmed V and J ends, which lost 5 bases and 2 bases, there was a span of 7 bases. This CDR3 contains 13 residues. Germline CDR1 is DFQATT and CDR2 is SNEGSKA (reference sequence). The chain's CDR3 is CSARQTGANVLTF. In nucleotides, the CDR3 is TGCAGTGCTCGGCAAACTGGGGCCAACGTCCTGACTTTC.

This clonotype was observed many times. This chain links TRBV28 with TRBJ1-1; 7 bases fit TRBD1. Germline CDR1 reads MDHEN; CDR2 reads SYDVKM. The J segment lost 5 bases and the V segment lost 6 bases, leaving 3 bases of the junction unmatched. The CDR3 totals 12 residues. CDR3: CASRRQGTEAFF. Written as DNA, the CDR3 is TGTGCCAGCAGAAGACAGGGAACTGAAGCTTTCTTT.

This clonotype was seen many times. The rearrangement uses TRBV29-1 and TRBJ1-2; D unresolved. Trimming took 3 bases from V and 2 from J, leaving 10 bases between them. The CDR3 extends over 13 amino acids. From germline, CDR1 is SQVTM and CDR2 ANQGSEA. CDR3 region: CSVDAEHNYGYTF. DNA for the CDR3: TGCAGCGTTGACGCGGAGCACAACTATGGCTACACCTTC.

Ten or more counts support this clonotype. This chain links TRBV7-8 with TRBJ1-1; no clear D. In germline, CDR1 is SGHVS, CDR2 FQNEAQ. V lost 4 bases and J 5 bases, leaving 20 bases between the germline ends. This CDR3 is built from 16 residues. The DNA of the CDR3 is TGTGCCAGCAGCTCTAGCAGTTCGGTATATGGGACTGAAGCTTTCTTT. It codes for CASSSSSSVYGTEAFF.

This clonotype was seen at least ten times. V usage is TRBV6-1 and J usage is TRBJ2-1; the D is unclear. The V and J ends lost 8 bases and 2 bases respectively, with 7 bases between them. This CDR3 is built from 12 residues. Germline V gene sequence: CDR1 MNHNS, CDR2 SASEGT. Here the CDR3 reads CASGLAYNEQFF. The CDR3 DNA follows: TGTGCCAGCGGGCTAGCCTACAATGAGCAGTTCTTC.

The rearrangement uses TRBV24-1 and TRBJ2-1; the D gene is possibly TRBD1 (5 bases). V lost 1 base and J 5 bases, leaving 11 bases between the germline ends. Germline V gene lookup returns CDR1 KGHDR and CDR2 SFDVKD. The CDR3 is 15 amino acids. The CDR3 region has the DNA TGTGCCACCAGTGATTTCCGGAGACAGAACAATGAGCAGTTCTTC. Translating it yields CATSDFRRQNNEQFF.

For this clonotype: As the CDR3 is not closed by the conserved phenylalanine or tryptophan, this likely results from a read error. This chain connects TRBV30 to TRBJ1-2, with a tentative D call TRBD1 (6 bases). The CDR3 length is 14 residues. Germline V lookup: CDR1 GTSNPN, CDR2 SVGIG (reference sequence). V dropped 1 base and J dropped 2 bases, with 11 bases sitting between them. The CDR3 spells CAWSEGGLNYGYTI. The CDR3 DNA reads TGTGCCTGGAGTGAAGGGGGGTTGAACTATGGCTACACCATC.

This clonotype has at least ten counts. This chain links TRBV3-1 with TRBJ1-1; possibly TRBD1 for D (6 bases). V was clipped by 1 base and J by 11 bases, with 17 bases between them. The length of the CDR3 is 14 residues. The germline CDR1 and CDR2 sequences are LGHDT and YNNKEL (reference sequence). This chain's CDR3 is CASSQGGRAQGAFF. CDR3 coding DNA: TGTGCCAGCAGCCAAGGGGGCAGGGCCCAGGGGGCTTTCTTT.

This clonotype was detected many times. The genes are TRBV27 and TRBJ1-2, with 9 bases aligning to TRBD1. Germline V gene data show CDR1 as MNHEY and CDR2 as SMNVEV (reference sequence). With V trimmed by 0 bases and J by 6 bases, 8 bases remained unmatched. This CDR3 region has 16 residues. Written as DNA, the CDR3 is TGTGCCAGCAGTTTATCAAACAGGGGGCTAATAAATGGCTACACCTTC. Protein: CASSLSNRGLINGYTF.

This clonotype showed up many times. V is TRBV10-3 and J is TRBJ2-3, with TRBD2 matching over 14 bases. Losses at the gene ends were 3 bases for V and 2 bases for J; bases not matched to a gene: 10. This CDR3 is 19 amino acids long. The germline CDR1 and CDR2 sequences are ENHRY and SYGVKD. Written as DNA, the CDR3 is TGTGCCATCAGTGAAGTTTTACTGGGACTAGCGGGGGTCACAGATACGCAGTATTTT. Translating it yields CAISEVLLGLAGVTDTQYF.

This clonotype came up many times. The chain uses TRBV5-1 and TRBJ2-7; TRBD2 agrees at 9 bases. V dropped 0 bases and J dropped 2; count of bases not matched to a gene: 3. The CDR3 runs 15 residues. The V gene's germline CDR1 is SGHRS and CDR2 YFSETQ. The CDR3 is CASSLGPSGTYEQYF. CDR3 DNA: TGCGCCAGCAGCTTGGGCCCTAGCGGGACCTACGAGCAGTACTTC.

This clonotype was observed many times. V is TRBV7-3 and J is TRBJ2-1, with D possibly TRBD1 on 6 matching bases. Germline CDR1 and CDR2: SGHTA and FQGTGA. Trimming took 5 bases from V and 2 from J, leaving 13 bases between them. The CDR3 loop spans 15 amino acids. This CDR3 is CASSQGQTTYNEQFF. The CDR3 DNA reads TGTGCCAGCAGCCAGGGGCAGACTACCTACAATGAGCAGTTCTTC.